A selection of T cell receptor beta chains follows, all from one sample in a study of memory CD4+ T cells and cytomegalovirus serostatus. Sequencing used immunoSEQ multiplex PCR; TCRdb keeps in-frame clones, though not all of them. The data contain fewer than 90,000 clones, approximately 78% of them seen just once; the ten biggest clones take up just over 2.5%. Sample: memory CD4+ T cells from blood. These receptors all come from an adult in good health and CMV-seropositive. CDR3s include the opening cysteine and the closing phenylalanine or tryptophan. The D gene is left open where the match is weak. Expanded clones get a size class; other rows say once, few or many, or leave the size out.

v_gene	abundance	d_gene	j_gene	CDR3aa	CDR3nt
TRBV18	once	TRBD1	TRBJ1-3	CASSPQRGPLSGNTIYF	TGTGCCAGCTCACCCCAGAGGGGGCCCCTCTCTGGAAACACCATATATTTT
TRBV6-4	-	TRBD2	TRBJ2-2	CASSTERGLHTGELFF	TGTGCCAGCAGTACCGAGCGGGGGCTACACACCGGGGAGCTGTTTTTT
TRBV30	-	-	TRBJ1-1	CAWTGTLNTEAFF	TGTGCCTGGACAGGGACCCTGAACACTGAAGCTTTCTTT
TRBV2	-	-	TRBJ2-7	CASSEIRGGEQYF	TGTGCCAGCAGTGAAATCAGGGGTGGAGAGCAGTACTTC
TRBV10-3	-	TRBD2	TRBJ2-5	CAISDRTSGGETQYF	TGTGCCATCAGTGACCGGACTAGCGGGGGAGAGACCCAGTACTTC
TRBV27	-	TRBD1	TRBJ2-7	CASSPARPGQGAYEQYF	TGTGCCAGCTCTCCCGCCAGGCCGGGACAGGGGGCTTACGAGCAGTACTTC
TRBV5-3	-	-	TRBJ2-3	CARSQSGPPSPTDTQYF	TGTGCCAGAAGCCAGTCGGGACCCCCAAGCCCCACAGATACGCAGTATTTT
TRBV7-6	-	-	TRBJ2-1	CASSRLGGKDNEQFF	TGTGCCAGCAGCCGCCTAGGAGGGAAGGACAATGAGCAGTTCTTC
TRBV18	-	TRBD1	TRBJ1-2	CASSSDRGRGYTF	TGTGCCAGCTCATCGGACAGGGGGCGCGGCTACACCTTC
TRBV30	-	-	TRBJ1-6	CAWSVPGGYNSPLHF	TGTGCCTGGAGTGTACCGGGAGGTTATAATTCACCCCTCCACTTT
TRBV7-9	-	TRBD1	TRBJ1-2	CASTKNTGEYGYTF	TGTGCCAGCACCAAGAATACAGGGGAATATGGCTACACCTTC
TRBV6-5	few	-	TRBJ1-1	CASSYGGTEAFF	TGTGCCAGCAGTTACGGTGGCACTGAAGCTTTCTTT
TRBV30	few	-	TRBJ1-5	CAWSAGAANQPQHF	TGTGCCTGGAGCGCGGGTGCGGCAAATCAGCCCCAGCATTTT
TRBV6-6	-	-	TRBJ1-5	CASRENQPQHF	TGTGCCAGCAGGGAAAATCAGCCCCAGCATTTT
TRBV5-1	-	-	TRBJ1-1	CASSSIMNTEAFF	TGCGCCAGCAGCTCAATTATGAACACTGAAGCTTTCTTT
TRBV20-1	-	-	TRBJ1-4	CSARPDEKLFF	TGCAGTGCTCGCCCTGATGAAAAACTGTTTTTT
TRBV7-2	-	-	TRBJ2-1	CASNVGAGHGNEQFF	TGTGCCAGCAACGTAGGAGCGGGTCACGGCAATGAGCAGTTCTTC
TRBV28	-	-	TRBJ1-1	CASSLTGDEAFF	TGTGCCAGCAGTTTAACCGGGGACGAAGCTTTCTTT
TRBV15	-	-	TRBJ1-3	CATSRDTGGRWGNTIYF	TGTGCCACCAGCAGAGATACAGGAGGGCGTTGGGGAAACACCATATATTTT
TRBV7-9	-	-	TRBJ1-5	CASSPRGGINQPQHF	TGTGCCAGCAGCCCGCGGGGGGGGATTAATCAGCCCCAGCATTTT
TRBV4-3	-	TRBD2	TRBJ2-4	CASSQRAGIQNIQYF	TGCGCCAGCAGCCAGAGAGCGGGGATCCAAAACATTCAGTACTTC
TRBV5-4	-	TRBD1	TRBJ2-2	CASSRQGANTGELFF	TGTGCCAGCAGCAGACAGGGGGCGAACACCGGGGAGCTGTTTTTT
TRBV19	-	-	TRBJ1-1	CATSGRVTEAFF	TGTGCCACCTCCGGGAGGGTGACTGAAGCTTTCTTT
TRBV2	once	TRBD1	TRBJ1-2	CASTQDREGYTF	TGTGCCAGCACTCAGGACAGGGAAGGCTACACCTTC
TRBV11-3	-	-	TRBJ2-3	CASSTRDSTDTQYF	TGTGCCAGCAGCACCCGGGACAGCACAGATACGCAGTATTTT
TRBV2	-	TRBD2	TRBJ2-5	CASSEMGGGETQYF	TGTGCCAGCAGTGAGATGGGCGGGGGGGAGACCCAGTACTTC
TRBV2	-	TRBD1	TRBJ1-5	CASNGQEGQPQHF	TGTGCCAGCAATGGACAGGAGGGTCAGCCCCAGCATTTT
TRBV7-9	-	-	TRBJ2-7	CASSYPRDKPYEQYF	TGTGCCAGCAGTTACCCCCGGGACAAGCCCTACGAGCAGTACTTC
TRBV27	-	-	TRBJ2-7	CASSLVRPSVSEQYF	TGTGCCAGCAGTTTAGTGAGACCCTCGGTCTCCGAGCAGTACTTC
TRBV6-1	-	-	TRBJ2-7	CASGGGRAYEQYF	TGTGCCAGCGGAGGGGGCAGAGCCTACGAGCAGTACTTC
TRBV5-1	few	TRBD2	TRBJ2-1	CASRLDPTSGRINEQFF	TGCGCCAGCAGGTTAGATCCAACTAGCGGCCGGATTAATGAGCAGTTCTTC
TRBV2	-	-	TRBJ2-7	CASHFLAGRGDEQYF	TGTGCCTCGCACTTCCTGGCAGGCCGTGGTGATGAGCAGTACTTC
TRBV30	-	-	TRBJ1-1	CAWNRGANTEAFF	TGTGCCTGGAATAGGGGGGCGAACACTGAAGCTTTCTTT
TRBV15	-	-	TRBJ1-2	CATSRDLWADFRYGYTF	TGTGCCACCAGCAGAGATCTCTGGGCGGACTTTCGCTATGGCTACACCTTC
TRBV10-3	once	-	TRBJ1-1	CAISSQQRNTEAFF	TGTGCCATCAGTTCCCAACAAAGGAACACTGAAGCTTTCTTT
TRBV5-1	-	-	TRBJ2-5	CASSYDGGNQETQYF	TGCGCCAGCAGTTATGACGGAGGCAACCAAGAGACCCAGTACTTC
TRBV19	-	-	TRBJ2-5	CASTTLGGRGTQYF	TGTGCCAGTACCACCCTCGGCGGCCGGGGGACCCAGTACTTC
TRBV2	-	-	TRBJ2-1	CASAGFAYNEQFF	TGTGCCAGCGCGGGGTTCGCCTACAATGAGCAGTTCTTC
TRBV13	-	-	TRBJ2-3	CASSLRVGDTQYF	TGTGCCAGCAGCCTCAGGGTTGGAGATACGCAGTATTTT
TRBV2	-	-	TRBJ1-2	CATQDSGDYGYTF	TGTGCCACACAAGACAGTGGAGACTATGGCTACACCTTC
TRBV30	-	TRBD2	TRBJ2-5	CACQRGGTETQYF	TGTGCCTGCCAGCGGGGGGGCACGGAGACCCAGTACTTC
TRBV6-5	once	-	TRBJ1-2	CASSYSEVTYGYTF	TGTGCCAGCAGTTACTCGGAGGTTACTTATGGCTACACCTTC
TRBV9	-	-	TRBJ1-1	CASSVEGGSTEAFF	TGTGCCAGCAGCGTAGAGGGGGGGTCCACTGAAGCTTTCTTT
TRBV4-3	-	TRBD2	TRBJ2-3	CASSQEIGSGTSDTQYF	TGCGCCAGCAGCCAAGAAATCGGTAGCGGGACGTCGGATACGCAGTATTTT
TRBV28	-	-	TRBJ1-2	CASTGLSRYYNYGYTF	TGTGCCAGCACGGGCCTTAGTCGCTACTATAACTATGGCTACACCTTC
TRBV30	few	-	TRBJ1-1	CAWLGLPNTEAFF	TGTGCCTGGTTGGGACTTCCGAACACTGAAGCTTTCTTT
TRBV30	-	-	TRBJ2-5	CAWSVRGEGTQYF	TGTGCCTGGAGCGTCCGGGGAGAGGGGACCCAGTACTTC
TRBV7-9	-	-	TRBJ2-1	CASSFSGADEQFF	TGTGCCAGCAGCTTTTCGGGAGCGGATGAGCAGTTCTTC
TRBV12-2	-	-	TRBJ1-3	CASRSTPEIGCGNTIYF	TGTGCAAGTCGCTCCACCCCGGAGATTGGGTGTGGAAACACCATATATTTT
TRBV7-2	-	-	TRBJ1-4	CASSLTGPTNEKLFF	TGTGCCAGCAGCTTAACGGGCCCCACTAATGAAAAACTGTTTTTT
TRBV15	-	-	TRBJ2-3	CATRAGQSTDTQYF	TGTGCCACCCGGGCCGGACAGTCCACAGATACGCAGTATTTT
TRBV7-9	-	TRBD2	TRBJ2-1	CASSLGGGRTEQFF	TGTGCCAGCAGCTTAGGCGGGGGTCGAACTGAGCAGTTCTTC
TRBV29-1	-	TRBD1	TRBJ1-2	CSGGDRVLGYTF	TGCAGCGGGGGGGACAGGGTTCTTGGCTACACCTTC
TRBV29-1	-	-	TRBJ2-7	CSVGSRSYEQYF	TGCAGCGTTGGTAGCAGATCCTACGAGCAGTACTTC
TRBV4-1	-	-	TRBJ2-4	CASSQDRTPPNIQYF	TGCGCCAGCAGCCAAGATCGAACTCCCCCGAACATTCAGTACTTC